This TCR beta chain stems from a study of immune evolution from preneoplasia to lung adenocarcinoma. On the study more broadly: HLA loss of heterozygosity: around 6.5% AIS, roughly 15% MIA, more than 25% ADC, none AAH. Study observations and caveats: T cell clonality was higher in KRAS-mutant than EGFR-mutant or wild-type nodules. Clonality was highest in normal lung, lower in later-stage lesions apparently.

Remarks on this clone: Its antigen remains unidentified.

The germline gives CDR1 SQVTM, CDR2 ANQGSEA. Trimming pared 4 bases from V and 4 bases from J, leaving 20 bases between. CDR3 size: 15 residues. Using immunoSEQ multiplex PCR, the repertoire was profiled, and TCRdb retains in-frame clones only, with some absent. Seen here are over 6,500 clones, about 80% observed once, and the top ten hold less than 2.5%. Patients had resection in Japan or China between about 2013 and 2018. This receptor was taken from a person between 50 and 69 years old with lung adenocarcinoma. The chain is built from TRBV29-1 and TRBJ2-7; D tentatively fits TRBD1 or TRBD2 (6 bases each). The sequencing sample was made of FFPE invasive lung adenocarcinoma tissue. CDR3 sequence (DNA): TGCAGCGTTGTCTGGGGGGCAGGGTATTCGTACGAGCAGTACTTC. This encodes CSVVWGAGYSYEQYF.